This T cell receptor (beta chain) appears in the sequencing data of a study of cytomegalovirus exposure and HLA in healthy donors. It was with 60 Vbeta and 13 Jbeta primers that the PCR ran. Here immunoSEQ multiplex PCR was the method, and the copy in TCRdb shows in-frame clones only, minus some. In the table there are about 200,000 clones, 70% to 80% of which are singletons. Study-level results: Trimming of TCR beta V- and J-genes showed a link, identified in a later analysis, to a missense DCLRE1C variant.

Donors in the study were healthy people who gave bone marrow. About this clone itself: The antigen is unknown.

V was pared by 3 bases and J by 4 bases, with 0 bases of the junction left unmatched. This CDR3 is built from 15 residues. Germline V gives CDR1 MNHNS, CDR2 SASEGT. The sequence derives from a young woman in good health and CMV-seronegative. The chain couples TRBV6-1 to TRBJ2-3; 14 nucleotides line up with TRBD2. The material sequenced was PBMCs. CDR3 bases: TGTGCCAGCAGTGAGACTAGCGGGGGGGCAGATACGCAGTATTTT. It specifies CASSETSGGADTQYF.